This TCR beta chain was identified in a study of blood T cell repertoires in COVID-19. About the study: Acute-phase and convalescent COVID-19 samples originated in the United States, Italy and Spain. Sample material is recorded as cDNA or gDNA derived from T cells, B-cell-depleted T cells, or PBMCs.

Between the trimmed V and J ends, which lost 7 bases and 8 bases, there was a span of 17 bases. The germline CDR1 and CDR2 sequences are LNHDA and SQIVND (reference sequence). This CDR3 has 14 amino acids. Per the original methods: Cell counts per sample came from amplifying reference gene primers. Clones were sequenced by immunoSEQ multiplex PCR, and TCRdb holds only the in-frame ones, with some missing. V, J and clone size are taken as reported in that table, and D and trimming were inferred from the DNA itself. The sample has a few hundred thousand clones, more than 70% seen once. The sample consisted of peripheral blood. The sequence was obtained from a woman aged 45-65 years with acute or convalescent COVID-19. The chain employs TRBV19 and TRBJ1-4; TRBD1 is a possible D gene (5 bases). The CDR3 spells CASINLGGDEKLFF. The CDR3 coding sequence is TGTGCCAGTATTAATCTTGGAGGGGACGAAAAACTGTTTTTT.